The clone carrying this T cell receptor (beta chain) was detected only a few times. This CDR3 is 16 amino acids long. CDR1 SGDLS and CDR2 YYNGEE come from the germline V gene. Trimming left V 3 bases short and J 3 bases short, with 19 bases between. This sample was taken from a study of Ad26.COV2.S vaccination and SARS-CoV-2 variants. Whole-study context: Into the muscle, Ad26.COV2.S was dosed once or twice, 56 days apart.

Treatment indicated: about 20 received Ad26.COV2.S at low or high dose, single or two shots; 5 received placebo; per-sample allocation not given. Sampling was done on day 63 after the first vaccine or placebo injection. Adults aged 18-55 years in Boston included the donor. The method was immunoSEQ multiplex PCR; TCRdb's version includes in-frame clones alone and lacks a portion of them. Of about 350,000 clones listed, roughly 84% are singletons. The source was peripheral blood, collected in a trial of Ad26.COV2.S vaccine versus placebo. The source is a person aged 18-60 years who received the Ad26.COV2.S COVID-19 vaccine or a placebo. The V gene is TRBV9, the J gene TRBJ2-7; D possibly corresponds to TRBD1 (6 bases). DNA for the CDR3: TGTGCCAGCAGCGCCCAGGGGAGCGCGAGGAGCTACGAGCAGTACTTC. Encoded protein: CASSAQGSARSYEQYF.